This T cell receptor beta chain was identified during a study of early T cells in non-severe SARS-CoV-2 infection. Across the study: Unsorted whole-blood RNA was sequenced in bulk, leaving chains unpaired.

Tagging with unique molecular identifiers was applied to individual cDNA molecules. TCRdb reprocessed the 5' RACE reads via MiXCR and lists one record per CDR3 protein. Among some 81,000 distinct CDR3 sequences listed, about 17% were seen once. Trimming took off 3 bases at V and 1 base at J, with 12 bases between the two ends. Germline V lookup: CDR1 SGHAT, CDR2 FQNNGV. This CDR3 is built from 15 residues. This clonotype has more than one count but fewer than ten. V is TRBV11-2 and J is TRBJ2-5, with D perhaps matching TRBD2 (6 bases). The receptor was isolated from an adult who was a healthcare worker with PCR-confirmed SARS-CoV-2 infection or an uninfected control (not recorded which). Sequencing was carried out using whole blood. The DNA of the CDR3 is TGTGCCAGCAGCTTCGTGCGGGGCAGCCAAGAGACCCAGTACTTC. Translating it yields CASSFVRGSQETQYF.